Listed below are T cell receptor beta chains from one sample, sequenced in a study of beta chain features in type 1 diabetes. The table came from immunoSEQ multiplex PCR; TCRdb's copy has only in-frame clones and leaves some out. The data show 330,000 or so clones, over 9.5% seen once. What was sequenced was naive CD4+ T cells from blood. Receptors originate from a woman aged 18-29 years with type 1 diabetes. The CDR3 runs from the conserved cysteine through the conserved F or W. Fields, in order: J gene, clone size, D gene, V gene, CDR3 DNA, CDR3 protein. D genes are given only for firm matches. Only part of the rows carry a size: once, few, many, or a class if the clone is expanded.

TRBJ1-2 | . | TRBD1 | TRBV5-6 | TGTGCCAGCAGCTACAGGATTCCGGGACAGGGTGACTATGGCTACACCTTC | CASSYRIPGQGDYGYTF
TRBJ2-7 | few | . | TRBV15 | TGTGCCACCAGCAGAGATCTTCGGGAGGAGCAGTACTTC | CATSRDLREEQYF
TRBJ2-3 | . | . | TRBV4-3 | TGCGCCAGCAGCCAAGATTCGTCCAGCGGCGTGGGGGATACGCAGTATTTT | CASSQDSSSGVGDTQYF
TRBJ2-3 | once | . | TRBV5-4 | TGTGCCAGCAGCAGCCCGTGGCCTGCTAGAGATACGCAGTATTTT | CASSSPWPARDTQYF
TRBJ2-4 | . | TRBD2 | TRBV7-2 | TGTGCCAGCAGCTTAGTGGCTAGCGGGGGCCAAAACATTCAGTACTTC | CASSLVASGGQNIQYF
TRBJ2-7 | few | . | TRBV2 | TGTGCCAGCAGTGGTGAAACAGGGCCCTCCTACGAGCAGTACTTC | CASSGETGPSYEQYF
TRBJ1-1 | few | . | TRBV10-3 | TGTGCCACCCGGGACACCGAAGCTTTCTTT | CATRDTEAFF
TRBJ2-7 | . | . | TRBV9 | TGTGCCAGCAGCCCGACGGACAGTCTCTACGAGCAGTACTTC | CASSPTDSLYEQYF
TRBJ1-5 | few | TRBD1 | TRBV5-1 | TGCGCCAGCAGCTTGGGGACAGGTAATCAGCCCCAGCATTTT | CASSLGTGNQPQHF
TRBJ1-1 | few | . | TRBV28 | TGTGCCAGCAGTCTGGGCCTGAACACTGAAGCTTTCTTT | CASSLGLNTEAFF
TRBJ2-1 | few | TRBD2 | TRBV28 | TGTGCCAGCAGAACCGGGACTAGCGGGAGGTTCAACCATGAGCAGTTCTTC | CASRTGTSGRFNHEQFF
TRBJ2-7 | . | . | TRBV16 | TGTGCCAGCAGCCAACCCCCCGACCCGCCTAGGCAGTACTTC | CASSQPPDPPRQYF
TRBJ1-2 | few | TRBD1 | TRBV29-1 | TGCAGCGGGAGGACAGGCAACTATGGCTACACCTTC | CSGRTGNYGYTF
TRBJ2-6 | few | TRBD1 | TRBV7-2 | TGTGCCAGCAGCCCGGGACAGGGAGGGGCCAACGTCCTGACTTTC | CASSPGQGGANVLTF
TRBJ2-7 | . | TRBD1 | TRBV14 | TGTGCCAGCAGCCAAGCAGGGACAGCACCCTCCTACGAGCAGTACTTC | CASSQAGTAPSYEQYF
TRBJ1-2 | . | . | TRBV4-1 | TGCGCCAGCAGTCCTGCCGCAGGTGCTAACTATGGCTACACCTTC | CASSPAAGANYGYTF